This is a list of T cell receptor beta chains from one sample in a study of cytomegalovirus exposure and HLA in healthy donors. Produced via immunoSEQ multiplex PCR; TCRdb's table is partial and in-frame only. The sample lists roughly 200,000 clones; about 89% were seen once. The sample was PBMCs. Every receptor here comes from a man aged 25-45 years in good health and CMV-seropositive. Each CDR3 is given with its conserved first and last residue. D genes are given only for firm matches. Rows give clone size only sometimes, using once, few, many, or a class for an expanded clone.

J: TRBJ2-7; D: TRBD2; V: TRBV27; length: 16; size: .; CDR3: CASSLTLAGGFYEQYF; DNA: TGTGCCAGCAGTTTAACACTAGCGGGGGGGTTCTACGAGCAGTACTTC
J: TRBJ2-5; D: TRBD2; V: TRBV7-3; length: 15; size: .; CDR3: CASSLGRGDGETQYF; DNA: TGTGCCAGCAGCTTAGGCCGGGGGGACGGAGAGACCCAGTACTTC
J: TRBJ2-4; D: TRBD1; V: TRBV27; length: 16; size: .; CDR3: CASSFTAGTGGHIQYF; DNA: TGTGCCAGCAGTTTCACCGCCGGGACAGGGGGCCACATTCAGTACTTC
J: TRBJ2-3; D: TRBD1; V: TRBV9; length: 15; size: .; CDR3: CASSDRDSRTDTQYF; DNA: TGTGCCAGCAGCGACCGGGACAGCCGCACAGATACGCAGTATTTT
J: TRBJ2-7; D: .; V: TRBV29-1; length: 13; size: once; CDR3: CSVYEGITYEQYF; DNA: TGCAGCGTTTATGAAGGTATCACCTACGAGCAGTACTTC
J: TRBJ1-2; D: .; V: TRBV7-6; length: 15; size: once; CDR3: CASSLRVFDDYGYTF; DNA: TGTGCCAGCAGCCTCAGGGTTTTCGATGACTATGGCTACACCTTC
J: TRBJ2-7; D: TRBD1; V: TRBV2; length: 13; size: .; CDR3: CASKRQGSYEQYF; DNA: TGTGCCAGCAAGAGACAGGGATCCTACGAGCAGTACTTC
J: TRBJ1-4; D: .; V: TRBV27; length: 15; size: .; CDR3: CASSPGTATNEKLFF; DNA: TGTGCCAGCAGCCCAGGGACTGCAACTAATGAAAAACTGTTTTTT
J: TRBJ2-5; D: TRBD2; V: TRBV29-1; length: 13; size: .; CDR3: CSGRLAGSETQYF; DNA: TGCAGCGGGAGGCTAGCGGGATCAGAGACCCAGTACTTC
J: TRBJ1-2; D: .; V: TRBV5-4; length: 14; size: few; CDR3: CASSFYRINYGYTF; DNA: TGTGCCAGCAGCTTTTACAGGATCAACTATGGCTACACCTTC
J: TRBJ2-5; D: .; V: TRBV20-1; length: 11; size: .; CDR3: CSASLGGTQYF; DNA: TGCAGTGCTAGCCTGGGGGGGACCCAGTACTTC
J: TRBJ1-4; D: .; V: TRBV6-6; length: 14; size: once; CDR3: CASSYEGHSEKLFF; DNA: TGTGCCAGCAGTTACGAGGGCCATTCGGAAAAACTGTTTTTT
J: TRBJ2-3; D: TRBD2; V: TRBV9; length: 16; size: .; CDR3: CASSVVSSGSTDTQYF; DNA: TGTGCCAGCAGCGTAGTTTCTAGCGGGAGCACAGATACGCAGTATTTT
J: TRBJ1-2; D: .; V: TRBV6-5; length: 15; size: .; CDR3: CASSFHRERDYGYTF; DNA: TGTGCCAGCAGCTTCCACAGGGAGCGCGACTATGGCTACACCTTC
J: TRBJ1-2; D: .; V: TRBV4-1; length: 14; size: .; CDR3: CASSQARQNYGYTF; DNA: TGCGCCAGCAGCCAAGCCCGGCAGAACTATGGCTACACCTTC
J: TRBJ2-1; D: .; V: TRBV7-9; length: 11; size: once; CDR3: CASSKGTEQFF; DNA: TGTGCCAGCAGCAAGGGTACTGAGCAGTTCTTC
J: TRBJ2-3; D: TRBD1; V: TRBV5-1; length: 14; size: .; CDR3: CASSLTGVADTQYF; DNA: TGCGCCAGCAGCTTGACAGGGGTCGCAGATACGCAGTATTTT
J: TRBJ2-7; D: .; V: TRBV29-1; length: 13; size: once; CDR3: CSAQDPYSYEQYF; DNA: TGCAGCGCCCAGGACCCATACTCCTACGAGCAGTACTTC
J: TRBJ2-7; D: TRBD1; V: TRBV19; length: 13; size: .; CDR3: CASSRTGSYEQYF; DNA: TGTGCCAGTAGTAGGACAGGTTCCTACGAGCAGTACTTC
J: TRBJ2-1; D: TRBD2; V: TRBV29-1; length: 15; size: .; CDR3: CSVPLAGGTYNEQFF; DNA: TGCAGCGTCCCCTTGGCGGGGGGGACCTACAATGAGCAGTTCTTC
J: TRBJ1-2; D: .; V: TRBV30; length: 14; size: .; CDR3: CAWRNPSSSAGYTF; DNA: TGTGCCTGGAGGAACCCCTCCTCCAGCGCTGGCTACACCTTC
J: TRBJ2-6; D: .; V: TRBV5-4; length: 15; size: .; CDR3: CASSHGTLGANVLTF; DNA: TGTGCCAGCAGCCATGGGACGTTGGGGGCCAACGTCCTGACTTTC
J: TRBJ1-2; D: .; V: TRBV9; length: 15; size: .; CDR3: CASSVGGIGNYGYTF; DNA: TGTGCCAGCAGCGTAGGGGGAATTGGAAACTATGGCTACACCTTC
J: TRBJ2-7; D: .; V: TRBV18; length: 13; size: .; CDR3: CASSPKSQGEQYF; DNA: TGTGCCAGCTCACCAAAGAGCCAGGGGGAGCAGTACTTC
J: TRBJ1-6; D: .; V: TRBV6-1; length: 13; size: .; CDR3: CASRGDGNSPLHF; DNA: TGTGCCAGCAGAGGGGACGGAAATTCACCCCTCCACTTT
J: TRBJ2-5; D: .; V: TRBV15; length: 12; size: .; CDR3: CATSNSQETQYF; DNA: TGTGCCACCAGCAACTCACAAGAGACCCAGTACTTC
J: TRBJ2-6; D: .; V: TRBV5-1; length: 15; size: .; CDR3: CASSLVGTGANVLTF; DNA: TGCGCCAGCAGCTTGGTAGGGACCGGGGCCAACGTCCTGACTTTC
J: TRBJ1-4; D: .; V: TRBV10-1; length: 14; size: .; CDR3: CASSPRPESEKLFF; DNA: TGCGCCAGCAGTCCTCGGCCGGAGAGTGAAAAACTGTTTTTT
J: TRBJ2-5; D: .; V: TRBV29-1; length: 13; size: .; CDR3: CSVGSRAPETQYF; DNA: TGCAGCGTTGGGTCAAGGGCCCCAGAGACCCAGTACTTC
J: TRBJ2-1; D: .; V: TRBV14; length: 16; size: .; CDR3: CASSAIRDLSYNEQFF; DNA: TGTGCCAGCAGCGCGATCCGGGACTTATCCTACAATGAGCAGTTCTTC